This T cell receptor (beta chain) was obtained from a study of T cells in Graves' hyperthyroidism and ophthalmopathy. Overall study: Specimen type is peripheral blood, collected at initial diagnosis prior to any treatment.

Turning to this clonotype: The antigen remains undetermined.

On the basis of clinical symptoms, serum thyroxine and TRAb, thyroid ultrasound and orbital computed tomography, diagnoses were made. Using RNA transcripts as the source, TCR beta CDR3 regions were amplified. The study used the HTBI primer set for a first-round RT-PCR of the TCR CDR3. TCRdb reanalysed the multiplex PCR reads using MiXCR and keeps one entry per CDR3 protein. The data hold some 620,000 distinct CDR3 sequences, with 15% to 20% observed a single time. Whole-study results and caveats: Most clonotypes expanded in thyroid above 0.001 were likewise present in blood. Stable hyperthyroidism was told apart from ophthalmopathy by a model built on 13 V-J features.

The clonotype originates from a woman aged 30 to 39 with Graves' hyperthyroidism. The specimen was blood.

The CDR3 DNA reads as TGTGCCAGCAGCGTAGGAGGTAGCGGGAGGAACGGGGAGCTGTTTTTT. Protein product: CASSVGGSGRNGELFF. The gene calls are TRBV9 and TRBJ2-2; TRBD2 matches at 10 bases. The length of the CDR3 is 16 residues. Germline-derived CDR1 and CDR2 are SGDLS and YYNGEE. V shed 0 bases and J 7 bases; nucleotides not matched to a gene: 6.